Included here is one TCR beta chain sequence, with context. Antigen unknown. Some clones are missing from TCRdb's copy, which holds only in-frame ones; the method was immunoSEQ multiplex PCR. The sample shows some 13,000 clones, 70% to 80% of them seen only once. The entry originates in a study of a mutant IDH1 vaccine in newly diagnosed glioma. Background on the study: Earlier therapy was either radiotherapy, temozolomide, or both, and most got both.

The time point denotes: week 47, end of study. Doses consisted of 300 ug of mutant IDH1 20-mer peptide each, paired with topical imiquimod. This clonotype originated in a woman aged 40 to 55 with glioma. Sequenced material: PBMCs, taken from a glioma patient whose treatment included an IDH1 peptide vaccine.

In nucleotides, the CDR3 is TGTGCCAGCTCGTCTCGGACACCAGTCGGGGGCTACACCTTC. This gives the protein CASSSRTPVGGYTF. V usage is TRBV25-1 and J usage is TRBJ1-2; D is perhaps TRBD1 (5 bases). This CDR3 is built from 14 residues. Germline CDR1 and CDR2: MGHDK and SYGVNS. Trimming took 8 bases from V and 8 from J, leaving 21 bases between them.